This T cell receptor beta chain derives from a study of blood T cell dynamics during melanoma immunotherapy. The overall study: Metastatic melanoma patients received first-line pembrolizumab or nivolumab plus ipilimumab. Findings and caveats of the study: At W3, later disease-control patients showed bifurcated PBMC repertoire changes, unlike progressors.

Clones were read by immunoSEQ multiplex PCR, and TCRdb kept only the in-frame ones, dropping some. The sample has thousands of clones, more than 75% seen once. In this sample, this clone turned up once. No antigen is known for it. Other DNA sequences in the sample encode the same CDR3. The CDR3 has 14 residues. Losses at the gene ends were 4 bases for V and 7 bases for J; bases not matched to a gene: 6. Germline CDR1 is MGHDK and CDR2 is SYGVNS. Time point reported: week 3, after first cycle of checkpoint inhibitor. Response was assessed by RECIST 1.1 at 12 weeks, except a couple of rapid progressors. No patient had earlier systemic cancer treatment, concurrent immunosuppressants, or another active cancer.

Sequenced here: blood, sampled from a patient treated with checkpoint blockade. The rearrangement joins TRBV25-1 to TRBJ2-7; 11 bases are a match to TRBD1. The source of this sequence is a human donor with melanoma. The CDR3 region is CASSGLGQGGEQYF. The DNA of the CDR3 is TGTGCCAGCAGTGGGTTGGGACAGGGGGGGGAGCAGTACTTC.